Listed here are 18 T cell receptor beta chains from one sample, sequenced in a study of T cells after yellow fever vaccination. TCRdb processed the 5' RACE reads anew with MiXCR; each CDR3 protein has one entry. This table holds hundreds of thousands of distinct CDR3 sequences, roughly an eighth found once. The specimen was PBMCs, collected on the day of the yellow fever booster vaccination. The receptors were gathered from a young man who received the YFV17D yellow fever vaccine.

The chain joins TRBV19 to TRBJ2-3; no firm D call. CDR1 is LNHDA and CDR2 is SQIVND in the germline V gene (reference sequence). The V end was cut by 2 bases, the J end by 2 bases, with 14 bases between. This CDR3 has 16 amino acids. CDR3 loop: CASSIRKAAVTDTQYF. CDR3 nucleotides: TGTGCCAGTAGTATAAGGAAGGCGGCTGTCACAGATACGCAGTATTTT.

The chain couples TRBV7-2 to TRBJ2-1; 10 bases line up with TRBD2. J gave up 15 bases and V 0 bases, and 14 bases lay outside the gene matches. The CDR3 totals 16 residues. Germline V gene data show CDR1 as SGHTA and CDR2 as FQGNSA. CDR3 residues: CASSLAYPELAGWLFF. The CDR3 DNA is TGTGCCAGCAGCTTAGCATACCCCGAACTAGCGGGATGGTTGTTCTTC.

V gene TRBV7-8 combines with J gene TRBJ2-2; D tentatively reads TRBD1 or TRBD2 (5 bases each). Trimming took off 10 bases at V and 4 bases at J, with 25 bases between the two ends. This CDR3 is built from 17 residues. Germline V gene lookup returns CDR1 SGHVS and CDR2 FQNEAQ. CDR3 sequence: CATPSPGRLSSTGELFF. CDR3 DNA sequence: TGTGCCACCCCAAGCCCGGGACGCCTCTCGAGCACCGGGGAGCTGTTTTTT.

The sample holds many counts of this clonotype. The chain employs TRBV20-1 and TRBJ2-7; TRBD1 aligns across 8 bases. This CDR3 comprises 13 residues. Trimming at V came to 3 bases and at J to 4 bases, leaving 5 bases not matched to a gene. CDR1 DFQATT and CDR2 SNEGSKA come from the germline V gene (reference sequence). CDR3 nucleotide sequence: TGCAGTGCTAGCCCAGGGGGCGGGTACGAGCAGTACTTC. It is translated as CSASPGGGYEQYF.

Ten or more counts support this clonotype. This chain joins TRBV25-1 and TRBJ2-5; 7 nucleotides align to TRBD1. V lost 6 bases, J lost 5 bases, and 9 bases stayed unmatched. Germline CDR1 reads MGHDK; CDR2 reads SYGVNS. The CDR3 loop spans 14 amino acids. The CDR3 loop is CASSRGQLEETQYF. In DNA, the CDR3 is TGTGCCAGCAGCCGGGGACAGCTAGAGGAGACCCAGTACTTC.

This sequence joins TRBV7-2 and TRBJ2-2, with D possibly TRBD2 on 6 matching bases. The V end lost 1 base, the J end lost 2 bases, and 11 bases lay between the germline ends. Germline-derived CDR1 and CDR2 are SGHTA and FQGNSA. This CDR3 is built from 16 residues. This CDR3 is CASSLGPSDNTGELFF. DNA for the CDR3: TGTGCCAGCAGCTTAGGGCCTAGCGATAACACCGGGGAGCTGTTTTTT.

This clonotype was observed a few times. This chain uses TRBV20-1 with TRBJ2-3; weak D call: TRBD2 (5 bases). Germline CDR1 DFQATT, CDR2 SNEGSKA (reference sequence). CDR3 length: 15 amino acids. Trimming left V 4 bases short and J 2 bases short, with 16 bases between. The CDR3 loop reads CSATFERTFTDTQYF. CDR3 bases: TGCAGTGCTACCTTCGAGCGGACCTTCACAGATACGCAGTATTTT.

This clonotype has just a few counts. The chain carries TRBV5-1 and TRBJ2-3, with 10 bases fitting TRBD2. This CDR3 is 16 amino acids long. V gave up 4 bases and J gave up 3 bases; unmatched junction bases: 8. Germline CDR1 is SGHRS and CDR2 is YFSETQ. This CDR3 reads CASSEPSGSSTDTQYF. DNA for the CDR3: TGCGCCAGCAGCGAGCCTAGCGGGAGTTCAACAGATACGCAGTATTTT. The full variable domain, its missing parts supplied by reference TRBV5-1 and TRBJ2-3, is KAGVTQTPRYLIKTRGQQVTLSCSPISGHRSVSWYQQTPGQGLQFLFEYFSETQRNKGNFPGRFSGRQFSNSRSEMNVSTLELGDSALYLCASSEPSGSSTDTQYFGPGTRLTVL.

This clonotype has just a few counts. The chain combines TRBV7-2 with TRBJ2-7; no definite D call. Per the germline V gene, CDR1 is SGHTA and CDR2 is FQGNSA. There are 13 residues in the CDR3. V lost 5 bases, J lost 0 bases, and 8 bases lay in between. CDR3 coding DNA: TGTGCCAGCAGCCGATTGGACTCCTACGAGCAGTACTTC. Residues: CASSRLDSYEQYF.

This clonotype was seen ten or more times. This chain links TRBV12-3 or TRBV12-4 with TRBJ1-1, with D hard to call. CDR3 size: 13 residues. The ends were cut back, 1 base at V and 1 base at J, with 4 bases in the middle. CDR3 nucleotide sequence: TGTGCCAGCAGTTTAGGGCCGAACACTGAAGCTTTCTTT. Translated: CASSLGPNTEAFF.

V and J are TRBV3-1 and TRBJ2-7; 9 bases are shared with TRBD1. CDR3 length equals 14 residues. J was trimmed by 6 bases and V by 3 bases; bases with no gene match: 6. The germline gives CDR1 LGHDT, CDR2 YNNKEL (reference sequence). In DNA form, the CDR3 reads TGTGCCAGCAGCCAGAGGGACAGGGATAGCGAGCAGTACTTC. Residues: CASSQRDRDSEQYF.

The gene calls are TRBV7-8 and TRBJ1-5; D is possibly TRBD1 (5 bases). V lost 5 bases and J 5 bases, leaving 16 bases between the germline ends. The V gene's germline CDR1 is SGHVS and CDR2 FQNEAQ. CDR3 size: 15 residues. CDR3 DNA sequence: TGTGCCAGCAGCACCTCCGGGACGTCGGATCAGCCCCAGCATTTT. Translating it yields CASSTSGTSDQPQHF.

This clonotype was recorded only once. The chain combines TRBV19 with TRBJ1-5; D gene unclear. Deletions cut 5 bases from V and 1 base from J, with 6 bases between. The germline CDR1 and CDR2 sequences are LNHDA and SQIVND (reference sequence). The CDR3 is made up of 13 amino acids. In DNA form, the CDR3 reads TGTGCCAGTAGTGACTGGAGCAATCAGCCCCAGCATTTT. As protein: CASSDWSNQPQHF.

V is TRBV10-3 and J is TRBJ2-1; D remains ambiguous. The CDR3 length is 12 residues. V was pared by 6 bases and J by 7 bases, with 10 bases between. Germline V lookup: CDR1 ENHRY, CDR2 SYGVKD. This CDR3 is CAIRELGNEQFF. The CDR3 nucleotides are TGTGCCATCAGGGAACTGGGGAATGAGCAGTTCTTC.

This clonotype showed up just a few times. The CDR3 DNA reads as TGTGCCAGCAGCAGCGTGGGGACTAGCGGGGTCGGCTCCTACAATGAGCAGTTCTTC. The encoded protein is CASSSVGTSGVGSYNEQFF. The V gene is TRBV11-2, the J gene TRBJ2-1; 13 bases map to TRBD2. This CDR3 spans 19 amino acids. Germline CDR1 SGHAT, CDR2 FQNNGV. Trimming at V came to 5 bases and at J to 0 bases, leaving 10 bases not matched to a gene.

CDR3 sequence reads: CASSLPGSNEQFF. The CDR3 DNA sequence: TGTGCCAGCAGCTTACCGGGTTCCAATGAGCAGTTCTTC. The chain links TRBV7-9 to TRBJ2-1; D uncertain. The CDR3 covers 13 residues. Germline values: CDR1 SEHNR, CDR2 FQNEAQ (reference sequence). The germline V and J ends were trimmed by 2 bases and 6 bases, with 8 bases remaining between them.

J is TRBJ2-7 and V is TRBV4-3; 8 nucleotides align to TRBD1. The CDR3 contains 15 residues. Trimming at V came to 2 bases and at J to 3 bases, leaving 6 bases not matched to a gene. Germline-derived CDR1 and CDR2 are LGHNA and YSLEER. The CDR3 DNA is TGCGCCAGCAGCCAATTCGGACAGGGTCTCTACGAGCAGTACTTC. This sequence encodes CASSQFGQGLYEQYF.

This clonotype was counted a few times. This chain connects TRBV2 to TRBJ2-3, with D unresolved. CDR1 is SNHLY, CDR2 FYNNEI, per germline. CDR3 length: 16 residues. V shed 2 bases and J shed 0 bases, with 12 bases lying between them. Here the CDR3 reads CASSEFLPASTDTQYF. The CDR3 bases are TGTGCCAGCAGTGAATTTCTACCGGCTAGCACAGATACGCAGTATTTT.